This T cell receptor (beta chain) is from a study of diagnostic markers for celiac disease (dated by TCRdb to 2018 to 2021). As for this clonotype: There is no known antigen for this receptor.

TCRdb lists the instrument as Illumina MiSeq. TCRdb reprocessed the reads and assigns one entry to each CDR3 protein sequence, leaving out DNA. This sample's table contains about 5,600 distinct CDR3 sequences. Less than 6.5% of the sample is in the top ten clones. The CDR3 runs 14 residues from the cysteine to the phenylalanine. DNA is not on record. From a lookup of the germline V gene (reference sequence), CDR1 and CDR2 are DFQATT and SNEGSKA. Sequencing was performed on either unsorted cells or a sorted T cell fraction (not recorded which). Recombination connected TRBV20-1 to TRBJ1-1. This clonotype was sampled from a human donor. This table probably holds off-target reads from a library built for another chain. The CDR3 in this case is CSARDLYGNTEAFF.